This TCR beta chain was recorded in a study of glioma-infiltrating T cells after dendritic cell vaccination. Study-wide context: Dendritic cells derived from monocytes and pulsed with autologous tumor lysate formed the vaccine.

The time point was: after dendritic cell vaccination, including at tumor progression/relapse. The method was immunoSEQ multiplex PCR; TCRdb's version includes in-frame clones alone and lacks a portion of them. The repertoire has 55,000 to 75,000 clones, approximately 83% of them found once; the top ten carry approximately 14%. The CDR3 runs to 15 residues. V shed 2 bases, J shed 5 bases, and the junction held 4 bases outside the gene matches. The germline V gene encodes CDR1 SGHTA and CDR2 FQGTGA. The TCR sequence derives from a human donor with glioblastoma. The chain is built from TRBV7-3 and TRBJ2-2; 8 nucleotides match TRBD2. This specimen was blood, taken after dendritic cell vaccination. The CDR3 DNA sequence: TGTGCCAGCAGCTTAGCGGGGGGCACGACCGGGGAGCTGTTTTTT. Residues: CASSLAGGTTGELFF.